In this sample, the clone carrying this T cell receptor (beta chain) turned up many times. The antigen remains undetermined. The sample is drawn from a study of T-cell reconstitution after alpha-beta-depleted transplantation in children. The study, taken as a whole, reports: Reported findings indicate that, about two months after transplant, alpha-beta T cells came from several hundred expanded clones, which were derived from non-depleted graft cells. In some patients, recipient T cells and intrathymic progenitors surviving conditioning explained high day-60 diversity. Newly generated T cells supplied most T-cell counts and diversity one year post-transplant.

There are 15 residues in the CDR3. The V end lost 3 bases, the J end lost 0 bases, and 10 bases lay between the germline ends. Unique molecular identifiers were used in preparing the TCRbeta library. TCRdb reprocessed the PCR reads via MiXCR and lists one record per CDR3 protein. The sample has 200,000 to 300,000 distinct CDR3 sequences, roughly 8% seen once. The sample in question was PBMCs, mostly from graft donor cells, obtained 180 days after TCRalphabeta/CD19-depleted stem cell transplant. The receptor comes from a male patient aged 5 to 17 who had a stem cell transplant for acute lymphoblastic leukemia, so the T cells may come from the graft donor. The chain joins TRBV12-3 or TRBV12-4 to TRBJ2-3, with no clear D. CDR3 nucleotide sequence: TGTGCCAGCAGTTTCGGGCTTCCTAGCACAGATACGCAGTATTTT. Protein: CASSFGLPSTDTQYF.